The 3 T cell receptor beta chains below come from one sample, sequenced in a study of T cells in Graves' hyperthyroidism and ophthalmopathy. Amplification targeted TCR beta CDR3 regions from RNA transcripts. HTBI primers were used for first-round RT-PCR of the TCR CDR3. TCRdb itself ran the multiplex PCR reads through MiXCR, one entry per CDR3 protein. The sample carries around 700,000 distinct CDR3 sequences, 30% to 40% recorded once. The source material was blood. The receptors were gathered from a woman between 40 and 55 years old with Graves' hyperthyroidism.

The rearrangement joins TRBV6-5 to TRBJ1-4; no clear D gene. CDR1 MNHEY and CDR2 SVGAGI come from the germline V gene. The ends were cut back, 6 bases at V and 2 bases at J, with 10 bases in the middle. The CDR3 consists of 14 residues. The CDR3 reads CASRDPGTNEKLFF. CDR3 nucleotide sequence: TGTGCCAGCAGGGATCCCGGGACTAATGAAAAACTGTTTTTT.

This chain links TRBV6-1 with TRBJ1-3, with D maybe TRBD1 (6 bases). Trimming shortened V by 8 bases and J by 2 bases, and 16 bases separated the two germline ends. Germline CDR1 and CDR2: MNHNS and SASEGT. This CDR3 contains 15 residues. CDR3 sequence reads: CASGLQGSTGNTIYF. CDR3 bases: TGTGCCAGCGGGTTGCAGGGGTCCACTGGAAACACCATATATTTT.

V and J are TRBV10-3 and TRBJ1-1; D is unclear. Germline values: CDR1 ENHRY, CDR2 SYGVKD. This CDR3 has 14 amino acids. Trimming removed 5 bases from V and 1 base from J, with 11 bases in between. The CDR3, as DNA: TGTGCCATCAGTCCACGGTGGTCGAACACTGAAGCTTTCTTT. Its protein is CAISPRWSNTEAFF.